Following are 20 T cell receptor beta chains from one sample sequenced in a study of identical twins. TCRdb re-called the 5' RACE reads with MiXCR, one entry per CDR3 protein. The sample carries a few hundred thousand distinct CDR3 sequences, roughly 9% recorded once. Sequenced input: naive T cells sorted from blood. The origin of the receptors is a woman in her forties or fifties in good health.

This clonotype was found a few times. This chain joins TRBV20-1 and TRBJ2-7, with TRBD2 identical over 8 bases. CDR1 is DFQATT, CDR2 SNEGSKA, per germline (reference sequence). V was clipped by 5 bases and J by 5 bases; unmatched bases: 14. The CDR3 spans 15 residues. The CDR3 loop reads CSALSSGSLRHEQYF. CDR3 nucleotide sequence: TGCAGTGCTCTCTCCAGCGGGAGTCTTCGGCACGAGCAGTACTTC.

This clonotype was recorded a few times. The CDR3: CASSITRQGLPTEAFF. CDR3 nucleotides: TGTGCCAGCAGTATAACCCGACAGGGATTACCCACTGAAGCTTTCTTT. This chain connects TRBV6-5 to TRBJ1-1, with 7 bases lining up with TRBD1. Germline values: CDR1 MNHEY, CDR2 SVGAGI. Germline trimming cut 5 bases from V and 4 bases from J; bases unmatched to any gene: 13. This CDR3 has 16 amino acids.

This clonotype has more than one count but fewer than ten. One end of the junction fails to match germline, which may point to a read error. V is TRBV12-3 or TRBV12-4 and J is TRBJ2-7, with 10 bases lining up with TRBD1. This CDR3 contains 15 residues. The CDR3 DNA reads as TGTGCTAGCAGTTCGACCGGGACAGGGGTCTACGAGCAGTACTTC. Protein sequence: CASSSTGTGVYEQYF.

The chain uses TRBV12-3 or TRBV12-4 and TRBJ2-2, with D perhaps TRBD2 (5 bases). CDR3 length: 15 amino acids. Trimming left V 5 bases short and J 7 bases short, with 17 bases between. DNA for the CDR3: TGTGCCAGCAGTCCCTGGTCGGGGATCGGCGGGGAGCTGTTTTTT. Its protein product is CASSPWSGIGGELFF.

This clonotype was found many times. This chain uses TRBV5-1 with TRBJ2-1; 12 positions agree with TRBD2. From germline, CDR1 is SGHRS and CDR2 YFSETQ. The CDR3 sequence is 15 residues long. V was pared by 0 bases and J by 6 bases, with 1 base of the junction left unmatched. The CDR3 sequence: CASSLAGLAGNEQFF. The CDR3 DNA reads TGCGCCAGCAGCTTGGCGGGACTAGCGGGCAATGAGCAGTTCTTC.

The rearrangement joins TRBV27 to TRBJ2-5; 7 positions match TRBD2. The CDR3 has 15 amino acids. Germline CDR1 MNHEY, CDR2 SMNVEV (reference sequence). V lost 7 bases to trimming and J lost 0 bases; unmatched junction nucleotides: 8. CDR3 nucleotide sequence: TGTGCCAGCACTCCTCCGGGGGGTAACCAAGAGACCCAGTACTTC. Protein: CASTPPGGNQETQYF.

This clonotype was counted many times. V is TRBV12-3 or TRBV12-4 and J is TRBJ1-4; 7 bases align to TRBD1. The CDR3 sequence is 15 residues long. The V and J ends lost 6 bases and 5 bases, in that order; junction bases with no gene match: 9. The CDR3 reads CASRDTGTENEKLFF. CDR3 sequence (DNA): TGTGCCAGCAGAGATACCGGGACAGAAAATGAAAAACTGTTTTTT.

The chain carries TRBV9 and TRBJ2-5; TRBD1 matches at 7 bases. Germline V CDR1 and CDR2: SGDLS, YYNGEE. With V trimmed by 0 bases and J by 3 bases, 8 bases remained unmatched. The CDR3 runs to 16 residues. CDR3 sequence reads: CASSVGGGQRKETQYF. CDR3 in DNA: TGTGCCAGCAGCGTAGGTGGGGGACAGCGAAAAGAGACCCAGTACTTC. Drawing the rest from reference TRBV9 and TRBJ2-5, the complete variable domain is DSGVTQTPKHLITATGQRVTLRCSPRSGDLSVYWYQQSLDQGLQFLIQYYNGEERAKGNILERFSAQQFPDLHSELNLSSLELGDSALYFCASSVGGGQRKETQYFGPGTRLLVL.

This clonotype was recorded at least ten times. CDR3 sequence: CASSLVQGAGELFF. The CDR3 nucleotides are TGTGCCAGCAGCTTAGTACAGGGGGCCGGGGAGCTGTTTTTT. The chain has TRBV11-2 and TRBJ2-2; 8 bases align to TRBD1. The V gene's germline CDR1 is SGHAT and CDR2 FQNNGV. The CDR3 contains 14 residues. Unmatched junction bases numbered 1, after V lost 1 base and J lost 6 bases.

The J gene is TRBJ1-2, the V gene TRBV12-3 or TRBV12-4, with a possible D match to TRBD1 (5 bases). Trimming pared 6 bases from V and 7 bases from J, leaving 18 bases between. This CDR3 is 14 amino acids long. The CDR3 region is CASRGPQVIGGYTF. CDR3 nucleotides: TGTGCCAGCAGGGGACCTCAGGTGATTGGTGGCTACACCTTC.

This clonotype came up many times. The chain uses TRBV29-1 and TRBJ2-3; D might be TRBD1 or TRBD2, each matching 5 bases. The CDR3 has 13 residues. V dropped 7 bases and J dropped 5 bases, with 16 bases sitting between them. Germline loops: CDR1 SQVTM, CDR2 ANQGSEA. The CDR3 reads CSASGLRGDTQYF. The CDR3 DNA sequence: TGCAGCGCGTCAGGGTTGAGGGGAGATACGCAGTATTTT.

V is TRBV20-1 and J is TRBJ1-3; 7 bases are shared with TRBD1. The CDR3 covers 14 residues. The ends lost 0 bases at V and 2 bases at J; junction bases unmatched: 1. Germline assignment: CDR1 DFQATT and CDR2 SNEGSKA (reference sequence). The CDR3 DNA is TGCAGTGCTAGAGAGACAGGGACTGGAAACACCATATATTTT. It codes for CSARETGTGNTIYF.

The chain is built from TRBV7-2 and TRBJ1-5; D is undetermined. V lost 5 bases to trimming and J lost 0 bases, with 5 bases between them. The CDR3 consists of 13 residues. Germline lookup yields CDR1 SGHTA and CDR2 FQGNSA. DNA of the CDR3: TGTGCCAGCAGCCGGTCTAGCAATCAGCCCCAGCATTTT. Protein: CASSRSSNQPQHF.

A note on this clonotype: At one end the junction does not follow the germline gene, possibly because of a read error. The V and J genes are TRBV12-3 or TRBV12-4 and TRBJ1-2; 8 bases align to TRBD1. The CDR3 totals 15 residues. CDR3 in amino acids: CASRPTGGNNYGYPF. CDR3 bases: TGTGCCAGCAGACCCACAGGGGGTAATAACTATGGCTACCCCTTC.

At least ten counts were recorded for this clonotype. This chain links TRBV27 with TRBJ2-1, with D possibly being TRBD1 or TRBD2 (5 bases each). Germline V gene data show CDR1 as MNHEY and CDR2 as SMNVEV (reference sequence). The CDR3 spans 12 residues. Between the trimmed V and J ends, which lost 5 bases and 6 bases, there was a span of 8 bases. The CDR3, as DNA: TGTGCCAGCAGTAGAGGGGCCAATGAGCAGTTCTTC. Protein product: CASSRGANEQFF.

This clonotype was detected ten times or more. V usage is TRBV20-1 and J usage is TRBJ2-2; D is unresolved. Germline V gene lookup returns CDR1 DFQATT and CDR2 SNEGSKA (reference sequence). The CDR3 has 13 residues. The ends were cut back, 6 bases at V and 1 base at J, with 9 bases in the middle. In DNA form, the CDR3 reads TGCAGTGCCTACCTGGTGAACACCGGGGAGCTGTTTTTT. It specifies CSAYLVNTGELFF.

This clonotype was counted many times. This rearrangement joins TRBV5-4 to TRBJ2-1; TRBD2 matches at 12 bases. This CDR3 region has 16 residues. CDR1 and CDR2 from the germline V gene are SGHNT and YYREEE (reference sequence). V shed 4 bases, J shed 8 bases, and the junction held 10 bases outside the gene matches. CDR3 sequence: CASSPRLAGAVDEQFF. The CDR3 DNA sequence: TGTGCCAGCAGCCCACGACTAGCGGGAGCTGTGGATGAGCAGTTCTTC.

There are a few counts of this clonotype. The CDR3 DNA reads as TGTGCCAGCAGTGATGCCTCCTCGGGTTACGAGCAGTACGTC. The encoded protein is CASSDASSGYEQYV. This chain joins TRBV2 and TRBJ2-7; no definite D call. Trimming cost V 3 bases and J 4 bases, with 13 bases left between them. Looked up from germline, CDR1 is SNHLY and CDR2 is FYNNEI. The CDR3 is made up of 14 amino acids.

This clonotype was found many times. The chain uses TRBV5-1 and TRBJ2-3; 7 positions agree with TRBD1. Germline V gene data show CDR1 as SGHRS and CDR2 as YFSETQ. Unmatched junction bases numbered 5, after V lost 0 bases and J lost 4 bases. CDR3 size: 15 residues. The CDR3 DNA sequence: TGCGCCAGCAGCTTGGAACAGGGGCCCCCAGATACGCAGTATTTT. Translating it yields CASSLEQGPPDTQYF.

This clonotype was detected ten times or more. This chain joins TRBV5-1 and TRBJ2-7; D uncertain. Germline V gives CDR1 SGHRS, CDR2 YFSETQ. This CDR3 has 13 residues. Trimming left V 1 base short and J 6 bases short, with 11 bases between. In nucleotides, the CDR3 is TGCGCCAGCAGCTTGAAGCCCATGTTCGAGCAGTACTTC. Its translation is CASSLKPMFEQYF. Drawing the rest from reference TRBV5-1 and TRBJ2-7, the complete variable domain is KAGVTQTPRYLIKTRGQQVTLSCSPISGHRSVSWYQQTPGQGLQFLFEYFSETQRNKGNFPGRFSGRQFSNSRSEMNVSTLELGDSALYLCASSLKPMFEQYFGPGTRLTVT.